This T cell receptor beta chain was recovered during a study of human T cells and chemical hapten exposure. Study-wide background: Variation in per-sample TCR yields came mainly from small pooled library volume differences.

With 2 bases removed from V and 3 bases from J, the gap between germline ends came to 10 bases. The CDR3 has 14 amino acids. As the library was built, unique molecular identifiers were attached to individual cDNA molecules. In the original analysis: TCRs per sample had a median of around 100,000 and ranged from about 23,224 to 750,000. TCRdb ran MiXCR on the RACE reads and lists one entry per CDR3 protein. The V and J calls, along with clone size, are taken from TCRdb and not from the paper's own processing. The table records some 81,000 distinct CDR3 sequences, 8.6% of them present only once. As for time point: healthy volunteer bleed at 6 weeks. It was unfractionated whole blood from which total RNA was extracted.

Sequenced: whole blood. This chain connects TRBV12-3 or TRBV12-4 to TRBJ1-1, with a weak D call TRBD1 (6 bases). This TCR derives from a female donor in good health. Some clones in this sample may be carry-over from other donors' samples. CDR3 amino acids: CASSLIQGYTEAFF. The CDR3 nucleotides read TGTGCCAGCAGTTTAATTCAGGGGTACACTGAAGCTTTCTTT.